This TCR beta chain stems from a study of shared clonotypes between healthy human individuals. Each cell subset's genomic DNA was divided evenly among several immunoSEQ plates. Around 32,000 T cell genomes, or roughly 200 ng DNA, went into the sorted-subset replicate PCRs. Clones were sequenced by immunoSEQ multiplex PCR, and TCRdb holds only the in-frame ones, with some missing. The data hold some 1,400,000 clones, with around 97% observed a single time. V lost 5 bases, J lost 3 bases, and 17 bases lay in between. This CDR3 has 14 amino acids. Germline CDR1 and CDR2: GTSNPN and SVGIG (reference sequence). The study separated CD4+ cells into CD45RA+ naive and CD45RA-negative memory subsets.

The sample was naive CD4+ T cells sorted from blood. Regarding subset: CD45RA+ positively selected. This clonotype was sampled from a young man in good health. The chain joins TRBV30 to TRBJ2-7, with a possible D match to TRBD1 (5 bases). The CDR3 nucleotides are TGTGCCTGGGGAAAAAAACAGGAAATCTACGAGCAGTACTTC. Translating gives CAWGKKQEIYEQYF.